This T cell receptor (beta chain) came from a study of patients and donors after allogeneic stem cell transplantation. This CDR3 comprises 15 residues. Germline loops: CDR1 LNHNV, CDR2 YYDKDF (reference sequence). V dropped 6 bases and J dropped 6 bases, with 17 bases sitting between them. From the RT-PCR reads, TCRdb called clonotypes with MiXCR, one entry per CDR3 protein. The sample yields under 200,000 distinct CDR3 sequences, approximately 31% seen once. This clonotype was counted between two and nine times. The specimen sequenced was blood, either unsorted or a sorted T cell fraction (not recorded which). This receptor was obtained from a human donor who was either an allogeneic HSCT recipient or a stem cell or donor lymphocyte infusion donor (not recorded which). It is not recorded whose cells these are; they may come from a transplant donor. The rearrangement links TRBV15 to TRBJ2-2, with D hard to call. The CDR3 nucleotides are TGTGCCACCAGTGTCCCGGGCGAGGATGCCGGGGAGCTGTTTTTT. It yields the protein CATSVPGEDAGELFF.